The 5 T cell receptor beta chains presented below share a single source sample, sequenced in a study of T cells expressing NK-cell markers. One entry per CDR3 protein, without DNA, is what TCRdb gives after re-calling the 5' RACE reads. The sample holds approximately 550,000 distinct CDR3 sequences. The sample consisted of blood T cells: a sorted CD56 or NKG2C T cell subset, CD4+ or CD8+ T cells, or bulk PBMC T cells (not recorded which). These receptors originate from a young man in good health.

The V gene is TRBV12-3 or TRBV12-4, the J gene TRBJ2-1; the TRBD2 assignment by TCRdb is unverifiable without DNA. This CDR3 has 13 residues. CDR3 protein: CASSSGGSNEQFF.

The chain carries TRBV29-1 and TRBJ2-1; TCRdb gives TRBD1 as the D gene, but with no DNA this cannot be confirmed. The germline V gene encodes CDR1 SQVTM and CDR2 ANQGSEA. The CDR3 is 14 residues long. The CDR3 is CSVDPGEIYNEQFF.

The V gene is TRBV7-9, the J gene TRBJ2-5; the TCRdb call, TRBD1, lacks DNA for checking. CDR1 and CDR2 (germline): SEHNR, FQNEAQ (reference sequence). The CDR3 has 13 amino acids. Here the CDR3 reads CASSIGGLETQYF.

The rearrangement joins TRBV5-8 to TRBJ2-5; the TRBD1 assignment by TCRdb is unverifiable without DNA. There are 15 residues in the CDR3. Germline V gene lookup returns CDR1 SGHTS and CDR2 YDEGEE. The CDR3 reads CASSYPGQGQETQYF. Combining the CDR3 with reference TRBV5-8 and TRBJ2-5 gives the whole variable domain EAGVTQSPTHLIKTRGQQATLRCSPISGHTSVYWYQQALGLGLQFLLWYDEGEERNRGNFPPRFSGRQFPNYSSELNVNALELEDSALYLCASSYPGQGQETQYFGPGTRLLVL.

The V and J genes are TRBV5-1 and TRBJ2-1; TCRdb designates TRBD1, a call that cannot be tested without DNA. Germline V CDR1 and CDR2: SGHRS, YFSETQ. This CDR3 spans 15 amino acids. The CDR3 region is CASSIQGPSYNEQFF.